Below, 13 T cell receptor beta chains from the same sample are listed, as sequenced in a study of vaccination and CD4 T cells after COVID-19. Treatment given: roughly ten-day PBMC culture with coronavirus spike peptide pools or control peptides (ViraFEST assay). Sequenced with the Oncomine TCR Beta short-read assay was DNA taken from cultured CD4+ T cells. MiXCR, run by TCRdb on the PCR reads, gives a single entry per CDR3 protein. The sample contains roughly 13,000 distinct CDR3 sequences, around a third of which appear only once. No antigen has been assigned to these receptors. This sample comprised CD4+ T cells from blood, cultured in vitro, obtained after SARS-CoV-2 vaccination. The source of these receptors is a human donor who had recovered from COVID-19.

V gene TRBV6-1 combines with J gene TRBJ2-2; 9 bases agree with TRBD1. The V gene end was trimmed by 10 bases and the J gene end by 4 bases; junction bases not matched to a gene: 7. From germline, CDR1 is MNHNS and CDR2 SASEGT. This CDR3 is built from 14 residues. CDR3 coding DNA: TGTGCCACCACAGGGGGCGATCGCACCGGGGAGCTGTTTTTT. Its translation is CATTGGDRTGELFF.

The chain couples TRBV28 to TRBJ2-5; D may be TRBD2 (6 bases). Per the germline V gene, CDR1 is MDHEN and CDR2 is SYDVKM. The CDR3 is made up of 14 amino acids. The V gene lost 3 bases and the J gene lost 2 bases, with 10 bases spanning the gap. The CDR3 sequence is CASSLAGLQETQYF. The CDR3 DNA follows: TGTGCCAGCAGTTTGGCGGGGCTTCAAGAGACCCAGTACTTC. The whole variable domain, remainder taken from reference TRBV28 and TRBJ2-5, is DVKVTQSSRYLVKRTGEKVFLECVQDMDHENMFWYRQDPGLGLRLIYFSYDVKMKEKGDIPEGYSVSREKKERFSLILESASTNQTSMYLCASSLAGLQETQYFGPGTRLLVL.

This chain uses TRBV12-3 or TRBV12-4 with TRBJ1-4, with D perhaps matching TRBD1 (6 bases). V was clipped by 5 bases and J by 12 bases, with 19 bases between them. The CDR3 runs to 14 residues. CDR3 bases: TGTGCCAGCAGTATCGGACAGAGCCGGGCGGAACTGTTTTTT. The encoded protein is CASSIGQSRAELFF.

This clonotype was detected only once. The V call is TRBV7-2, the J call TRBJ2-1; D is undetermined. With 3 bases removed from V and 7 bases from J, the gap between germline ends came to 19 bases. The CDR3 runs to 16 residues. The germline gives CDR1 SGHTA, CDR2 FQGNSA. CDR3 loop: CASSFISTGRVNEQFF. The CDR3, as DNA: TGTGCCAGCAGCTTCATCTCCACGGGCCGAGTAAATGAGCAGTTCTTC.

This clonotype was counted a few times. The chain couples TRBV20-1 to TRBJ2-7; D gene ambiguous. The CDR3 length is 12 residues. The V end was cut by 1 base, the J end by 4 bases, with 8 bases between. In germline, CDR1 is DFQATT, CDR2 SNEGSKA (reference sequence). The DNA for the CDR3 is TGCAGTGCTAGAGTCGACACATACGAGCAGTACTTC. It specifies CSARVDTYEQYF.

The table lists this clonotype with a few counts. This chain joins TRBV20-1 and TRBJ2-1; unclear D gene. The germline V gene has CDR1 DFQATT and CDR2 SNEGSKA (reference sequence). The germline V and J ends were trimmed by 1 base and 0 bases, with 10 bases remaining between them. This CDR3 comprises 15 residues. CDR3 nucleotides: TGCAGTGCTAGAGGATCGGGTAGCTCCTACAATGAGCAGTTCTTC. Protein sequence: CSARGSGSSYNEQFF.

The genes are TRBV6-2 or TRBV6-3 and TRBJ2-7, with 8 bases that match TRBD2. There are 14 residues in the CDR3. Germline V gene lookup returns CDR1 MNHEY and CDR2 SVGEGT. V was pared by 11 bases and J by 4 bases, with 13 bases of the junction left unmatched. The CDR3 nucleotides read TGTGCCGTACAGACTAGCGCCACATCGTACGAGCAGTACTTC. Amino acid sequence: CAVQTSATSYEQYF.

A few counts support this clonotype. Relative to the germline gene, one junction end is altered; a read error may explain this. The chain links TRBV7-7 to TRBJ2-2; D remains unclear. This CDR3 spans 15 amino acids. From germline, CDR1 is SSHAT and CDR2 FNYEAQ (reference sequence). The CDR3 spells CASSLLTPGTGELFF. The CDR3 nucleotides read TGTGCTAGCAGCTTACTTACCCCCGGAACCGGGGAGCTGTTTTTT. Supplemented by reference TRBV7-7 and TRBJ2-2, the full variable domain reads GAGVSQSPRYKVTKRGQDVTLRCDPISSHATLYWYQQALGQGPEFLTYFNYEAQPDKSGLPSDRFSAERPEGSISTLTIQRTEQRDSAMYRCASSLLTPGTGELFFGEGSRLTVL.

V and J are TRBV6-4 and TRBJ2-1, with 7 nucleotides matching TRBD1. This CDR3 region has 14 residues. The trim removed 6 bases at V and 9 bases at J, leaving 11 bases unmatched. From germline, CDR1 is MRHNA and CDR2 SNTAGT. The CDR3 loop reads CASSESQGVFEQFF. The DNA of the CDR3 is TGTGCCAGCAGCGAGAGCCAGGGGGTCTTTGAGCAGTTCTTC.

This clonotype has only a few counts. This rearrangement joins TRBV20-1 to TRBJ2-1; 10 nucleotides agree with TRBD2. The trim removed 1 base at V and 9 bases at J, leaving 9 bases unmatched. CDR1 is DFQATT and CDR2 is SNEGSKA in the germline V gene (reference sequence). This CDR3 has 15 residues. CDR3 sequence reads: CSARGQAGGPGEQFF. The CDR3 region has the DNA TGCAGTGCTAGAGGTCAAGCGGGAGGGCCTGGTGAGCAGTTCTTC.

V and J are TRBV6-2 or TRBV6-3 and TRBJ2-3; D is unclear. CDR1 is MNHEY, CDR2 SVGEGT, per germline. The V gene lost 2 bases and the J gene lost 10 bases, with 7 bases spanning the gap. The CDR3 totals 11 residues. The CDR3 spells CASSYGFSQYF. The CDR3 nucleotides read TGTGCCAGCAGTTACGGGTTTTCGCAGTATTTT.

The chain uses TRBV30 and TRBJ2-1, with 10 bases identical to TRBD2. CDR1 and CDR2 (germline): GTSNPN, SVGIG (reference sequence). The CDR3 sequence is 13 residues long. Germline trimming cut 8 bases from V and 4 bases from J; bases unmatched to any gene: 5. The CDR3 here is CAGASGGYNEQFF. In DNA form, the CDR3 reads TGTGCCGGGGCTAGCGGGGGTTACAATGAGCAGTTCTTC.

The CDR3: CSARDWGGQGVYEQYF. The CDR3 bases are TGCAGTGCTAGAGATTGGGGGGGACAGGGAGTATACGAGCAGTACTTC. V usage is TRBV20-1 and J usage is TRBJ2-7, with TRBD1 identical over 9 bases. V trimming: 0 bases; J trimming: 4 bases; junction bases outside the gene matches: 10. From germline, CDR1 is DFQATT and CDR2 SNEGSKA (reference sequence). There are 16 residues in the CDR3.